What follows are 13 T cell receptor beta chains derived from one specimen sequenced in a study of early T cells in non-severe SARS-CoV-2 infection (dated by TCRdb to 2020 to 2023). To prepare the library, 5' RACE was applied. Sequencing took place on a NextSeq 500. The public reads were run again by TCRdb, first through fastp at Q25 and then through MiXCR, and only productive beta chains were kept. One record per CDR3 amino acid sequence lists the most common genes and DNA. This sample holds some 22,000 distinct CDR3 sequences; 4.7% were observed only once. Less than 20% of the sample is held by the ten biggest clonotypes. Specimen: whole blood. The receptors derive from an adult who was a healthcare worker with PCR-confirmed SARS-CoV-2 infection or an uninfected control (not recorded which).

The count of this clonotype is one. The chain employs TRBV6-6 and TRBJ1-5, with 8 bases aligning to TRBD1. V trimming: 6 bases; J trimming: 6 bases; junction bases outside the gene matches: 4. CDR1 is MNHNY and CDR2 is SVGAGI in the germline V gene (reference sequence). This CDR3 comprises 13 residues. The DNA for the CDR3 is TGTGCCAGCAGCTGGACAGGGCCTCAGCCCCAGCATTTT. This sequence encodes CASSWTGPQPQHF.

This clonotype was counted many times. The rearrangement joins TRBV2 to TRBJ2-1, with 7 bases matching TRBD1. V shed 10 bases, J shed 6 bases, and the junction held 3 bases outside the gene matches. Germline V lookup: CDR1 SNHLY, CDR2 FYNNEI. The CDR3 is 11 residues long. The CDR3 DNA is TGTGCCAAGACAGGGTTCAATGAGCAGTTCTTC. Its translation: CAKTGFNEQFF.

CDR3 nucleotide sequence: TGTGCCAGCAGCGGGGGGACTAGCGGGCAAGAGACCCAGTACTTC. It translates to CASSGGTSGQETQYF. The gene calls are TRBV4-2 and TRBJ2-5, with 12 nucleotides matching TRBD2. The CDR3 runs 15 residues. The ends lost 5 bases at V and 2 bases at J; junction bases unmatched: 3. Germline V lookup: CDR1 LGHNA, CDR2 YNFKEQ.

This clonotype was observed at least ten times. V gene TRBV6-5 combines with J gene TRBJ1-1; D gene ambiguous. Germline V gives CDR1 MNHEY, CDR2 SVGAGI. Between the trimmed V and J ends, which lost 7 bases and 1 base, there was a span of 13 bases. The CDR3 is 14 amino acids. The CDR3 loop reads CASTQSRQNTEAFF. In DNA, the CDR3 is TGTGCCAGCACTCAGTCCCGACAGAACACTGAAGCTTTCTTT.

The rearrangement uses TRBV5-4 and TRBJ2-5; TRBD1 aligns across 11 bases. The CDR3 covers 16 residues. The junction had 8 bases not matched to a gene; V was cut back by 2 bases and J by 5 bases. Germline loops: CDR1 SGHNT, CDR2 YYREEE (reference sequence). The DNA of the CDR3 is TGTGCCAGCAGCTTCCGGACAGGGGGCCCGTGGGAGACCCAGTACTTC. Translated: CASSFRTGGPWETQYF.

The chain carries TRBV7-2 and TRBJ1-6, with D tentatively TRBD1 (5 bases). The ends were cut back, 4 bases at V and 4 bases at J, with 14 bases in the middle. Germline V gene sequence: CDR1 SGHTA, CDR2 FQGNSA. The CDR3 is 16 residues long. The CDR3 DNA is TGTGCCAGCAGCTCCCACGGGGGGGGATATAATTCACCCCTCCACTTT. Amino acids: CASSSHGGGYNSPLHF.

V gene TRBV6-6 combines with J gene TRBJ2-3; D unresolved. This CDR3 comprises 11 residues. Trimming removed 5 bases at V and 6 bases at J, with 6 bases between. The V gene's germline CDR1 is MNHNY and CDR2 SVGAGI (reference sequence). CDR3 residues: CASSLLDTQYF. Written as DNA, the CDR3 is TGTGCCAGCAGTCTTCTGGATACGCAGTATTTT.

There are a few counts of this clonotype. The CDR3 DNA follows: TGCAGTGCTAGAGGGGTTACAGGGGGCGGGAACACTGAAGCTTTCTTT. Amino acid sequence: CSARGVTGGGNTEAFF. The V and J genes are TRBV20-1 and TRBJ1-1, with 9 positions matching TRBD1. CDR3 size: 16 residues. J gave up 1 base and V 1 base, and 7 bases lay outside the gene matches. Germline V lookup: CDR1 DFQATT, CDR2 SNEGSKA (reference sequence).

This clonotype has more than one count but fewer than ten. The genes are TRBV5-1 and TRBJ1-2, with D unresolved. V dropped 4 bases and J dropped 4 bases, with 8 bases sitting between them. CDR3 length: 12 residues. CDR1 and CDR2 (germline): SGHRS, YFSETQ. In DNA form, the CDR3 reads TGCGCCAGCAGCAAAGACCTCTATGGCTACACCTTC. It codes for CASSKDLYGYTF. The full variable domain, rest sourced from reference TRBV5-1 and TRBJ1-2, is KAGVTQTPRYLIKTRGQQVTLSCSPISGHRSVSWYQQTPGQGLQFLFEYFSETQRNKGNFPGRFSGRQFSNSRSEMNVSTLELGDSALYLCASSKDLYGYTFGSGTRLTVV.

The table lists this clonotype with many counts. This chain joins TRBV7-3 and TRBJ2-2; D call uncertain. The CDR3 runs to 14 residues. V was cut by 1 base and J by 5 bases, with 8 bases left in between. Germline values: CDR1 SGHTA, CDR2 FQGTGA. CDR3 loop: CASSLIPETGELFF. The CDR3 region has the DNA TGTGCCAGCAGCTTAATCCCGGAGACCGGGGAGCTGTTTTTT.

This sequence joins TRBV10-3 and TRBJ1-6; 7 nucleotides align to TRBD1. Germline-derived CDR1 and CDR2 are ENHRY and SYGVKD. The CDR3 has 13 amino acids. V trimming: 8 bases; J trimming: 8 bases; junction bases outside the gene matches: 6. The CDR3 sequence: CAIGVDRDSPLHF. CDR3 nucleotides: TGTGCCATCGGAGTAGACAGGGATTCACCCCTCCACTTT.

This clonotype was seen repeatedly, ten times or more. The chain employs TRBV7-2 and TRBJ1-4; D perhaps matches TRBD1 (6 bases). Germline CDR1 reads SGHTA; CDR2 reads FQGNSA. V lost 5 bases and J lost 8, with 15 bases in between. CDR3 size: 14 residues. The DNA of the CDR3 is TGTGCCAGCAGCCGAGGGGGGGCCGGCGAAAAACTGTTTTTT. Translation gives CASSRGGAGEKLFF. Combining the CDR3 with reference TRBV7-2 and TRBJ1-4 gives the whole variable domain GAGVSQSPSNKVTEKGKDVELRCDPISGHTALYWYRQSLGQGLEFLIYFQGNSAPDKSGLPSDRFSAERTGGSVSTLTIQRTQQEDSAVYLCASSRGGAGEKLFFGSGTQLSVL.

This clonotype came up a few times. The gene calls are TRBV10-3 and TRBJ2-3, with 12 positions matching TRBD2. Germline CDR1 is ENHRY and CDR2 is SYGVKD. The CDR3 has 16 residues. V was pared by 4 bases and J by 0 bases, with 2 bases of the junction left unmatched. The CDR3 DNA is TGTGCCATCAGTGGGACTAGCGGGGCAAGCACAGATACGCAGTATTTT. Amino acids: CAISGTSGASTDTQYF.